Following are 30 T cell receptor beta chains from one sample sequenced in a study of cytomegalovirus exposure and HLA in healthy donors. This PCR relied on a set of 60 Vbeta primers and 13 Jbeta primers. Profiled with immunoSEQ multiplex PCR; TCRdb holds only in-frame clones, not every one. The sample carries approximately 140,000 clones, roughly 74% recorded once. Sequences were obtained from PBMCs. All receptors derive from a man aged 35 to 55 in good health and CMV-seronegative.

The chain has TRBV2 and TRBJ2-2; the D gene is possibly TRBD1 (6 bases). V gave up 3 bases and J gave up 6 bases, with 11 bases separating them. CDR3 length: 14 amino acids. Germline values: CDR1 SNHLY, CDR2 FYNNEI. The CDR3 loop is CASSDRGVSGELFF. The DNA of the CDR3 is TGTGCCAGCAGTGACAGGGGAGTATCCGGGGAGCTGTTTTTT. Based on the CDR3 plus reference TRBV2 and TRBJ2-2, the full variable domain is EPEVTQTPSHQVTQMGQEVILRCVPISNHLYFYWYRQILGQKVEFLVSFYNNEISEKSEIFDDQFSVERPDGSNFTLKIRSTKLEDSAMYFCASSDRGVSGELFFGEGSRLTVL.

V usage is TRBV25-1 and J usage is TRBJ2-2, with TRBD1 matching 7 bases. This CDR3 has 13 amino acids. Looked up from germline, CDR1 is MGHDK and CDR2 is SYGVNS. The ends lost 6 bases at V and 5 bases at J; junction bases unmatched: 3. The chain's CDR3 is CASRTGMTGELFF. The CDR3 DNA is TGTGCCAGCAGGACAGGGATGACCGGGGAGCTGTTTTTT.

The chain employs TRBV18 and TRBJ2-3; 8 bases are a match to TRBD1. Germline CDR1 KGHSH, CDR2 LQKENI. J was trimmed by 2 bases and V by 6 bases; bases with no gene match: 10. CDR3 length: 16 amino acids. The CDR3 loop is CASSHGQGANTDTQYF. CDR3 in DNA: TGTGCCAGCTCCCACGGACAGGGAGCTAACACAGATACGCAGTATTTT.

The V and J genes are TRBV2 and TRBJ2-2, with a possible D match to TRBD2 (7 bases). The CDR3 is made up of 23 amino acids. Germline V gives CDR1 SNHLY, CDR2 FYNNEI. Trimming pared 0 bases from V and 3 bases from J, leaving 32 bases between. The CDR3 DNA reads TGTGCCAGCAGTGAAGCGCTTTGGCGGTCGCCAGGGGAGGGGTATGAGGACACCGGGGAGCTGTTTTTT. It yields the protein CASSEALWRSPGEGYEDTGELFF.

This clone was found once. The CDR3 region is CASTPTGRREQYF. In nucleotides, the CDR3 is TGTGCCAGCACCCCCACGGGCAGGAGGGAGCAGTACTTC. The V and J genes are TRBV6-5 and TRBJ2-7, with a possible D match to TRBD2 (5 bases). With 7 bases removed from V and 7 bases from J, the gap between germline ends came to 17 bases. Germline CDR1 MNHEY, CDR2 SVGAGI. The CDR3 spans 13 residues.

The CDR3: CASSLDSQGYQPQHF. The DNA of the CDR3 is TGTGCCAGCAGTTTGGATTCACAGGGGTATCAGCCCCAGCATTTT. V usage is TRBV27 and J usage is TRBJ1-5; 7 bases match TRBD1. CDR1 is MNHEY, CDR2 SMNVEV, per germline (reference sequence). The CDR3 is 15 amino acids. With 3 bases clipped from V and 5 bases from J, the junction kept 7 bases outside the gene matches.

The chain uses TRBV28 and TRBJ1-3; D unresolved. The V gene lost 3 bases and the J gene lost 0 bases, with 15 bases spanning the gap. Germline values: CDR1 MDHEN, CDR2 SYDVKM. This CDR3 has 17 residues. CDR3 DNA sequence: TGTGCCAGCAGTTTCTCTCCCTCCCTCAGCTCTGGAAACACCATATATTTT. It encodes CASSFSPSLSSGNTIYF.

The chain recombines TRBV6-6 with TRBJ1-1, with D hard to call. The CDR3 is 15 amino acids. The germline CDR1 and CDR2 sequences are MNHNY and SVGAGI (reference sequence). Trimming pared 0 bases from V and 6 bases from J, leaving 14 bases between. CDR3 protein: CASSYSEAYKAEAFF. CDR3 DNA sequence: TGTGCCAGCAGTTACTCGGAGGCGTATAAGGCTGAAGCTTTCTTT.

V and J are TRBV28 and TRBJ2-1; TRBD1 matches at 7 bases. V was pared by 2 bases and J by 0 bases, with 7 bases of the junction left unmatched. The CDR3 is 17 amino acids. CDR1 is MDHEN, CDR2 SYDVKM, per germline. In DNA, the CDR3 is TGTGCCAGCAGTTTAGTGACAGGGCAAAGCTCCTACAATGAGCAGTTCTTC. Its protein product is CASSLVTGQSSYNEQFF.

The V call is TRBV6-1, the J call TRBJ2-2; D is unresolved. The V and J ends lost 1 base and 3 bases respectively, with 6 bases between them. The CDR3 contains 14 residues. From germline, CDR1 is MNHNS and CDR2 SASEGT. CDR3 nucleotide sequence: TGTGCCAGCAGTGAAGATCCGGACACCGGGGAGCTGTTTTTT. Protein: CASSEDPDTGELFF.

The gene calls are TRBV9 and TRBJ2-2, with TRBD2 as a possible D gene (6 bases). Germline V lookup: CDR1 SGDLS, CDR2 YYNGEE. V was pared by 0 bases and J by 4 bases, with 13 bases between. The CDR3 has 16 residues. The chain's CDR3 is CASSVDLRRGTGELFF. CDR3 in DNA: TGTGCCAGCAGCGTAGACCTACGGAGGGGCACCGGGGAGCTGTTTTTT.

The chain employs TRBV27 and TRBJ1-1; the match to TRBD1 covers 9 bases. CDR1 MNHEY and CDR2 SMNVEV come from the germline V gene (reference sequence). The CDR3 totals 12 residues. J lost 12 bases, V lost 8 bases, and 10 bases had no gene match. CDR3 sequence reads: CASSNRGLDSFF. For the CDR3, the DNA is TGTGCCAGCTCGAACAGGGGGCTAGACTCTTTCTTT.

With respect to this clone: This sample includes further DNA sequences coding for the same CDR3. V and J are TRBV7-2 and TRBJ2-3, with D hard to call. V gave up 5 bases and J gave up 0 bases, with 3 bases separating them. The CDR3 covers 12 residues. Germline V gives CDR1 SGHTA, CDR2 FQGNSA. CDR3 nucleotides: TGTGCCAGCAGCCGGAGCACAGATACGCAGTATTTT. It encodes CASSRSTDTQYF.

This chain joins TRBV10-3 and TRBJ1-1; 10 bases agree with TRBD1. V gave up 6 bases and J gave up 3 bases; unmatched junction bases: 7. Germline-derived CDR1 and CDR2 are ENHRY and SYGVKD. The CDR3 contains 15 residues. The CDR3 loop reads CAIRNQGQGYTEAFF. CDR3 DNA: TGTGCCATCAGAAACCAGGGACAGGGGTACACTGAAGCTTTCTTT.

The chain links TRBV30 to TRBJ1-6; TRBD1 is a possible D gene (5 bases). The V gene lost 7 bases and the J gene lost 0 bases, with 13 bases spanning the gap. CDR3 length: 15 amino acids. Germline CDR1 reads GTSNPN; CDR2 reads SVGIG (reference sequence). The CDR3 loop is CAFFGGSSYNSPLHF. The DNA for the CDR3 is TGTGCCTTTTTCGGGGGGAGCTCCTATAATTCACCCCTCCACTTT.

The rearrangement uses TRBV29-1 and TRBJ2-3, with TRBD2 matching 11 bases. J lost 6 bases, V lost 7 bases, and 12 bases had no gene match. CDR1 and CDR2 (germline): SQVTM, ANQGSEA. This CDR3 is built from 15 residues. The CDR3 region is CSALPTSGVGDTQYF. The DNA for the CDR3 is TGCAGCGCCCTCCCGACTAGCGGGGTGGGGGATACGCAGTATTTT.

The chain couples TRBV5-1 to TRBJ2-5; 8 nucleotides line up with TRBD2. The J call may be wrong; the DNA end is better matched by TRBJ2-7. The CDR3 has 14 amino acids. The germline gives CDR1 SGHRS, CDR2 YFSETQ. The CDR3 DNA reads TGCGCCAGCAGCCCCTCGGGGGGGACCTACGAGCAGTACTTC. Translating it yields CASSPSGGTYEQYF.

V gene TRBV27 combines with J gene TRBJ1-1, with TRBD1 as a possible D gene (5 bases). Trimming pared 5 bases from V and 3 bases from J, leaving 16 bases between. CDR3 size: 15 residues. The germline V gene has CDR1 MNHEY and CDR2 SMNVEV (reference sequence). The CDR3 DNA follows: TGTGCCAGCAGTCCACGATATTCGGGGGACACTGAAGCTTTCTTT. It is translated as CASSPRYSGDTEAFF.

V usage is TRBV5-1 and J usage is TRBJ1-1; TRBD1 agrees at 8 bases. Germline loops: CDR1 SGHRS, CDR2 YFSETQ. The V and J ends lost 4 bases and 1 base, in that order; junction bases with no gene match: 6. This CDR3 is 15 amino acids long. This CDR3 is CASSPTGTGNTEAFF. The CDR3 DNA sequence: TGCGCCAGCAGCCCTACCGGGACAGGGAACACTGAAGCTTTCTTT.

The chain joins TRBV29-1 to TRBJ2-2; TRBD1 matches at 9 bases. Germline-derived CDR1 and CDR2 are SQVTM and ANQGSEA. V was clipped by 6 bases and J by 5 bases; unmatched bases: 10. This CDR3 spans 15 amino acids. The CDR3 loop reads CSVSRDRDMTGELFF. The DNA for the CDR3 is TGCAGCGTCAGCCGGGACAGGGATATGACCGGGGAGCTGTTTTTT.

A single count supports this clone. This chain uses TRBV5-1 with TRBJ2-5; 10 nucleotides agree with TRBD2. Trimming took 2 bases from V and 2 from J; bases not matched to a gene: 3. This CDR3 spans 15 amino acids. From germline, CDR1 is SGHRS and CDR2 YFSETQ. DNA for the CDR3: TGCGCCAGCAGCTTCCTAGCGGGGGAACAAGAGACCCAGTACTTC. This gives the protein CASSFLAGEQETQYF.

The V and J genes are TRBV5-8 and TRBJ2-7; 8 bases match TRBD1. Per the germline V gene, CDR1 is SGHTS and CDR2 is YDEGEE. The junction had 7 bases not matched to a gene; V was cut back by 0 bases and J by 5 bases. There are 15 residues in the CDR3. CDR3 amino acids: CASSLARVRGHEQYF. Here the CDR3 DNA reads TGTGCCAGCAGCTTGGCTAGGGTCAGGGGGCACGAGCAGTACTTC. Variable domain in full (rest from reference TRBV5-8 and TRBJ2-7): EAGVTQSPTHLIKTRGQQATLRCSPISGHTSVYWYQQALGLGLQFLLWYDEGEERNRGNFPPRFSGRQFPNYSSELNVNALELEDSALYLCASSLARVRGHEQYFGPGTRLTVT.

This chain uses TRBV18 with TRBJ2-3; 12 bases align to TRBD1. The length of the CDR3 is 16 residues. The trim removed 3 bases at V and 6 bases at J, leaving 7 bases unmatched. Germline values: CDR1 KGHSH, CDR2 LQKENI. Written as DNA, the CDR3 is TGTGCCAGCTCACCTCAAGGGACAGGGGGCAGGGATACGCAGTATTTT. Protein sequence: CASSPQGTGGRDTQYF.

The V and J genes are TRBV14 and TRBJ1-2; TRBD1 is a possible D gene (6 bases). Per germline, CDR1 SGHDN and CDR2 FVKESK. V lost 4 bases and J lost 7, with 13 bases in between. CDR3 length equals 13 residues. CDR3 DNA: TGTGCCAGCAGCCTCGGGACATGGAGTGGCTACACCTTC. It translates to CASSLGTWSGYTF. The full variable domain, rest sourced from reference TRBV14 and TRBJ1-2, is EAGVTQFPSHSVIEKGQTVTLRCDPISGHDNLYWYRRVMGKEIKFLLHFVKESKQDESGMPNNRFLAERTGGTYSTLKVQPAELEDSGVYFCASSLGTWSGYTFGSGTRLTVV.

V gene TRBV5-1 combines with J gene TRBJ2-3; TRBD2 matches 8 bases. The length of the CDR3 is 15 residues. From germline, CDR1 is SGHRS and CDR2 YFSETQ. V was pared by 7 bases and J by 0 bases, with 7 bases of the junction left unmatched. Here the CDR3 reads CASEKGLGSTDTQYF. The CDR3 nucleotides are TGCGCCAGCGAGAAGGGACTAGGAAGCACAGATACGCAGTATTTT. The whole variable domain, remainder taken from reference TRBV5-1 and TRBJ2-3, is KAGVTQTPRYLIKTRGQQVTLSCSPISGHRSVSWYQQTPGQGLQFLFEYFSETQRNKGNFPGRFSGRQFSNSRSEMNVSTLELGDSALYLCASEKGLGSTDTQYFGPGTRLTVL.

This chain connects TRBV9 to TRBJ2-3; 13 nucleotides align to TRBD2. From germline, CDR1 is SGDLS and CDR2 YYNGEE. J gave up 8 bases and V 6 bases, and 6 bases lay outside the gene matches. This CDR3 has 14 amino acids. The CDR3 DNA sequence: TGTGCCAGCACCCCGGGACTAGCGGGGAGTACGCAGTATTTT. This codes for CASTPGLAGSTQYF.

The chain employs TRBV6-4 and TRBJ2-1; 7 bases agree with TRBD1. V was clipped by 2 bases and J by 8 bases; unmatched bases: 9. CDR3 length: 15 amino acids. Germline CDR1 and CDR2: MRHNA and SNTAGT. Here the CDR3 reads CASSDTDRVPDEQFF. CDR3 DNA: TGTGCCAGCAGTGACACCGACAGGGTTCCCGATGAGCAGTTCTTC.

The count of this clone is one. The chain links TRBV27 to TRBJ2-1; 12 nucleotides line up with TRBD1. J gave up 3 bases and V 0 bases, and 9 bases lay outside the gene matches. CDR3 length: 19 residues. Germline V gene data show CDR1 as MNHEY and CDR2 as SMNVEV (reference sequence). The CDR3: CASSLSGTGGTLGYNEQFF. The CDR3 DNA reads TGTGCCAGCAGTTTATCGGGGACAGGGGGCACTTTGGGCTACAATGAGCAGTTCTTC.

The chain joins TRBV21-1 to TRBJ1-4; no check of the table's D call, TRBD1, against the DNA was made. TRBV21-1 is flagged as a pseudogene. The CDR3 totals 17 residues. Here the CDR3 reads CASSSTGPADLNEKLFF. CDR3 DNA sequence: TGTGCCAGCAGCTCTACAGGGCCTGCCGATTTGAATGAAAAACTGTTTTTT.

This chain connects TRBV11-2 to TRBJ2-7; 9 nucleotides line up with TRBD1. This CDR3 spans 16 amino acids. Germline V gives CDR1 SGHAT, CDR2 FQNNGV. The J segment lost 2 bases and the V segment lost 7 bases, leaving 12 bases of the junction unmatched. CDR3 in DNA: TGTGCCAGCACCCCAGGGTGGGGGACAGGGACCTACGAGCAGTACTTC. Translating gives CASTPGWGTGTYEQYF.